These T cell receptor beta chains were read from a single sample in a study of beta chain features in type 1 diabetes. Assay: immunoSEQ multiplex PCR; the TCRdb copy retains only in-frame clones and omits some. This sample has 50,000 or so clones, with roughly 41% found just once. Sequenced material: Tregs from blood. These receptors came from a man aged 25 to 45 with type 1 diabetes. Both conserved end residues are part of each CDR3. The order of the fields is clone size, J gene, V gene, D gene, CDR3 DNA, CDR3 protein. D genes are given only for firm matches. Part of the rows lack a size; the others show once, few, many or a class for expanded clones.

>few|TRBJ1-6|TRBV6-1|TRBD1
TGTGCCAGCACCGGACAGGGAAACTATAATTCACCCCTCCACTTT
CASTGQGNYNSPLHF
>NA|TRBJ1-2|TRBV18|TRBD1
TGTGCCAGCTCACCAGTTCAGGGGGGCCGCGTGGATGGCTACACCTTC
CASSPVQGGRVDGYTF
>NA|TRBJ1-2|TRBV15|NA
TGTGCCACCAGCAGATCAAGGAGCGCAGGGGAAGGCGGCTACACCTTC
CATSRSRSAGEGGYTF
>NA|TRBJ1-5|TRBV7-2|NA
TGTGCCAGCAGCTTGGGGGGGCTGGGTCAGCCCCAGCATTTT
CASSLGGLGQPQHF
>NA|TRBJ1-6|TRBV7-2|NA
TGTGCCAGCAGAGCTAGGGGCGGGGGAAATTCACCCCTCCACTTT
CASRARGGGNSPLHF
>NA|TRBJ2-7|TRBV7-6|NA
TGTGCCAGCAGCTTAAGCCAGGCTTCCTACGAGCAGTACTTC
CASSLSQASYEQYF
>few|TRBJ2-3|TRBV11-2|TRBD1
TGTGCCAGCAGCTTCCGGACAGGGGGATCAGATACGCAGTATTTT
CASSFRTGGSDTQYF
>few|TRBJ1-2|TRBV29-1|TRBD1
TGCAGCGTTGCCACCGGGACAGGGTCCAACTATGGCTACACCTTC
CSVATGTGSNYGYTF
>NA|TRBJ2-7|TRBV5-4|NA
TGTGCCAGCCGTCCGGACAGCGTTTCCTACGAGCAGTACTTC
CASRPDSVSYEQYF
>NA|TRBJ2-1|TRBV10-3|TRBD2
TGTGCCATCAGTGAGCGCAGCGGGAGCGGGAATGAGCAGTTCTTC
CAISERSGSGNEQFF
>NA|TRBJ2-3|TRBV6-1|NA
TGTGCCAGCAAGCGGTCCGTGGGCACAGATACGCAGTATTTT
CASKRSVGTDTQYF
>few|TRBJ2-1|TRBV5-1|NA
TGCGCCAGCAATCGTATGGGGGGCAATGAGCAGTTCTTC
CASNRMGGNEQFF
>few|TRBJ2-1|TRBV29-1|NA
TGCAGCGTTGATTCCCTAGGACAGGGAGGGATAAGGGGGAATGAGCAGTTCTTC
CSVDSLGQGGIRGNEQFF
>NA|TRBJ1-5|TRBV6-5|TRBD1
TGTGCCAGCAGTTTAGCAGGGGGCCCCGAACGGCCCCAGCATTTT
CASSLAGGPERPQHF
>once|TRBJ1-1|TRBV6-5|NA
TGTGCCAGCAGACCAGCAGACAGGAACACTGAAGCTTTCTTT
CASRPADRNTEAFF
>NA|TRBJ2-1|TRBV30|NA
TGTGCCTGGCGAGGATCTCGGGAGCAGTTCTTC
CAWRGSREQFF
>NA|TRBJ2-3|TRBV6-6|TRBD2
TGTGCCTCACAGCGGGAGGTCTTCGCAGATACGCAGTATTTT
CASQREVFADTQYF
>NA|TRBJ1-5|TRBV20-1|NA
TGCAGTGGGGAGGGCAATCAGCCCCAGCATTTT
CSGEGNQPQHF
>few|TRBJ2-1|TRBV6-4|TRBD2
TGTGCCAGCTCCGGTGGTAGCGGGAGTTCCGATGAGCAGTTCTTC
CASSGGSGSSDEQFF
>few|TRBJ1-4|TRBV27|TRBD1
TGTGCCAGCAGTTCCCGGGACAGCGTTGAAAAACTGTTTTTT
CASSSRDSVEKLFF
>few|TRBJ1-1|TRBV7-3|NA
TGTGCCAGCAGCTTAAATCAGGGTGGCACTGAAGCTTTCTTT
CASSLNQGGTEAFF
>few|TRBJ2-3|TRBV2|NA
TGTGCCAGCAGCGGGAGAGGTACAGATACGCAGTATTTT
CASSGRGTDTQYF
>NA|TRBJ2-5|TRBV7-2|TRBD2
TGTGCCAGCAGCTTGAGGGGACTAGCGGGGAACCAAGAGACCCAGTACTTC
CASSLRGLAGNQETQYF
>NA|TRBJ2-2|TRBV9|NA
TGTGCCAGCAGCCCCCGAAATACGGGAAACACCGGGGAGCTGTTTTTT
CASSPRNTGNTGELFF
>once|TRBJ2-7|TRBV19|NA
TGTGCCAGTAGTCCATCCGAGGGTTCCTACGAGCAGTACTTC
CASSPSEGSYEQYF
>NA|TRBJ1-2|TRBV7-2|TRBD1
TGTGCCAGCAGCCCTGGACAGGGGGCTAACTATGGCTACACCTTC
CASSPGQGANYGYTF
>NA|TRBJ1-2|TRBV9|NA
TGTGCCAGCAGCGTAGTTGACGGCCCGGGTAACTATGGCTACACCTTC
CASSVVDGPGNYGYTF
>NA|TRBJ2-7|TRBV19|NA
TGTGCCAGTAGTCCGGGACAACGGAGTAGCGAGCAGTACTTC
CASSPGQRSSEQYF
>NA|TRBJ1-5|TRBV4-1|NA
TGCGCCAGCAGCCTCCTCAGGGTTGTCGAGTTGTGTCAGCCCCAGCATTTT
CASSLLRVVELCQPQHF
>NA|TRBJ2-1|TRBV15|NA
TGTGCCACCAGCAAGAGGCACGTTAGGAGTGAGCAGTTCTTC
CATSKRHVRSEQFF
>NA|TRBJ2-7|TRBV6-6|TRBD2
TGTGCCAGCAGTTATCGGACTAGCGGGATTTACGAGCAGTACTTC
CASSYRTSGIYEQYF
>few|TRBJ1-2|TRBV5-6|TRBD1
TGTGCCAGCAGCTTCTACCGGGACAGCAATTCTAACTATGGCTACACCTTC
CASSFYRDSNSNYGYTF
>NA|TRBJ2-1|TRBV5-6|NA
TGTGCCAGCAGGGGCGGGACTTACCCCTCCTACAATGAGCAGTTCTTC
CASRGGTYPSYNEQFF
>NA|TRBJ2-1|TRBV2|NA
TGTGCCAGCATCGGGCTAGCTGTAAACAATGAGCAGTTCTTC
CASIGLAVNNEQFF
>many|TRBJ2-2|TRBV7-9|TRBD1
TGTGCCAGCAGCCAGACAGGGGGCTCGGGGAACACCGGGGAGCTGTTTTTT
CASSQTGGSGNTGELFF
>few|TRBJ2-7|TRBV7-2|TRBD2
TGTGCCAGCAGCTTATGGGGACTAGCGGGAGCTGGAGAGCAGTACTTC
CASSLWGLAGAGEQYF
>few|TRBJ2-3|TRBV11-1|TRBD1
TGTGCCAGCAGCGCCCGGACAGGGAGCACAGATACGCAGTATTTT
CASSARTGSTDTQYF
>NA|TRBJ2-7|TRBV6-1|TRBD2
TGTGCCAGCAGCGGGTCGTCAGCGGGACGGAACGAGCAGTACTTC
CASSGSSAGRNEQYF
>NA|TRBJ1-1|TRBV7-3|TRBD1
TGTGCCAGCGGCCTTGACAGGGACACTGAAGCTTTCTTT
CASGLDRDTEAFF
>NA|TRBJ2-2|TRBV10-3|NA
TGTGCCATCAGTGGACAGGCGAACACCGGGGAGCTGTTTTTT
CAISGQANTGELFF
>few|TRBJ2-1|TRBV12-5|TRBD1
TGTGCTAGTGGTCTGGACAGGGCCAATGAGCAGTTCTTC
CASGLDRANEQFF
>NA|TRBJ2-3|TRBV4-1|TRBD2
TGCGCCAGCAGCCAAGCTGGCCAGCGGGACCCCACAGATACGCAGTATTTT
CASSQAGQRDPTDTQYF
>NA|TRBJ2-1|TRBV10-3|TRBD2
TGTGCCATCAGTGTGGGCGGGGGCTACAATGAGCAGTTCTTC
CAISVGGGYNEQFF
>NA|TRBJ2-5|TRBV27|TRBD2
TGTGCCAGCAGTCTCCAACCTTTGGGACTAGCGGGACTGGCCGGGGAGACCCAGTACTTC
CASSLQPLGLAGLAGETQYF
>NA|TRBJ2-1|TRBV11-3|NA
TGTGCCAGCAGCTCCAAAATGGCGGGGACGTACAATGAGCAGTTCTTC
CASSSKMAGTYNEQFF
>few|TRBJ1-4|TRBV29-1|TRBD1
TGCAGCGCTTCTACTCAGGGGGGTCGCGAAAAACTGTTTTTT
CSASTQGGREKLFF
>NA|TRBJ1-2|TRBV7-8|NA
TGTGCCAGCAGCTTAGGTGGTGACGGGGGGGGCTACACCTTC
CASSLGGDGGGYTF
>NA|TRBJ2-1|TRBV11-2|TRBD1
TGTGCCAGCAGCCTGACAGGGCATGAGCAGTTCTTC
CASSLTGHEQFF
>NA|TRBJ2-1|TRBV18|NA
TGTGCCAGCTCACCGCGTAGCGGACTATCCTACAATGAGCAGTTCTTC
CASSPRSGLSYNEQFF
>once|TRBJ1-5|TRBV30|TRBD1
TGTGCCTGGAGTGGAGGGACAGGGGGCGAATCGAATCAGCCCCAGCATTTT
CAWSGGTGGESNQPQHF
>NA|TRBJ1-2|TRBV5-1|NA
TGCGCCAGCAGCTTGGGGCGACAGGACCCGGTCGGGGGCTACACCTTC
CASSLGRQDPVGGYTF
>NA|TRBJ2-2|TRBV27|TRBD2
TGTGCCAGCAGTTCAAGACTAGCGTATCGGATGAACACCGGGGAGCTGTTTTTT
CASSSRLAYRMNTGELFF
>NA|TRBJ2-7|TRBV6-1|NA
TGTGCCAGCAGTGATGTTTACCTAACCTACGAGCAGTACTTC
CASSDVYLTYEQYF
>NA|TRBJ2-7|TRBV6-5|TRBD2
TGTGCCAGCAGTTACTCGACTAGCGGGTCCTACGAGCAGTACTTC
CASSYSTSGSYEQYF
>few|TRBJ2-1|TRBV5-1|TRBD2
TGCGCCAGCAGCTTGACTAGCGCCTACAATGAGCAGTTCTTC
CASSLTSAYNEQFF